Reported below is one T cell receptor beta chain. What it recognizes is unknown. Assay: immunoSEQ multiplex PCR; the TCRdb copy retains only in-frame clones and omits some. This sample has some 76,000 clones; just under 85% occur once, and the top ten carry around 2%. Patients with a history of autoimmune disease or on systemic immunosuppression were excluded. The source of the sample is a study of OX40 agonist ivuxolimab in advanced cancers. The study's findings and limits: On average, CD8+ T cells had more expanded clones than CD4+.

Material: CD4+ or CD8+ T cells sorted from blood, obtained in a trial of the OX40 agonist ivuxolimab. This receptor was identified in an adult with an advanced solid tumor such as melanoma, head and neck, liver or kidney cancer.

Here the CDR3 DNA reads TGTGCCAGCAGTTTAGCGGTTTTGGCGGGAAAACTGTTTTTT. Its translation is CASSLAVLAGKLFF. The chain has TRBV28 and TRBJ1-4; unclear D gene. The germline CDR1 and CDR2 sequences are MDHEN and SYDVKM. This CDR3 contains 14 residues. V gave up 2 bases and J gave up 10 bases, with 14 bases separating them. Full variable domain (outside the CDR3, taken from reference TRBV28 and TRBJ1-4): DVKVTQSSRYLVKRTGEKVFLECVQDMDHENMFWYRQDPGLGLRLIYFSYDVKMKEKGDIPEGYSVSREKKERFSLILESASTNQTSMYLCASSLAVLAGKLFFGSGTQLSVL.